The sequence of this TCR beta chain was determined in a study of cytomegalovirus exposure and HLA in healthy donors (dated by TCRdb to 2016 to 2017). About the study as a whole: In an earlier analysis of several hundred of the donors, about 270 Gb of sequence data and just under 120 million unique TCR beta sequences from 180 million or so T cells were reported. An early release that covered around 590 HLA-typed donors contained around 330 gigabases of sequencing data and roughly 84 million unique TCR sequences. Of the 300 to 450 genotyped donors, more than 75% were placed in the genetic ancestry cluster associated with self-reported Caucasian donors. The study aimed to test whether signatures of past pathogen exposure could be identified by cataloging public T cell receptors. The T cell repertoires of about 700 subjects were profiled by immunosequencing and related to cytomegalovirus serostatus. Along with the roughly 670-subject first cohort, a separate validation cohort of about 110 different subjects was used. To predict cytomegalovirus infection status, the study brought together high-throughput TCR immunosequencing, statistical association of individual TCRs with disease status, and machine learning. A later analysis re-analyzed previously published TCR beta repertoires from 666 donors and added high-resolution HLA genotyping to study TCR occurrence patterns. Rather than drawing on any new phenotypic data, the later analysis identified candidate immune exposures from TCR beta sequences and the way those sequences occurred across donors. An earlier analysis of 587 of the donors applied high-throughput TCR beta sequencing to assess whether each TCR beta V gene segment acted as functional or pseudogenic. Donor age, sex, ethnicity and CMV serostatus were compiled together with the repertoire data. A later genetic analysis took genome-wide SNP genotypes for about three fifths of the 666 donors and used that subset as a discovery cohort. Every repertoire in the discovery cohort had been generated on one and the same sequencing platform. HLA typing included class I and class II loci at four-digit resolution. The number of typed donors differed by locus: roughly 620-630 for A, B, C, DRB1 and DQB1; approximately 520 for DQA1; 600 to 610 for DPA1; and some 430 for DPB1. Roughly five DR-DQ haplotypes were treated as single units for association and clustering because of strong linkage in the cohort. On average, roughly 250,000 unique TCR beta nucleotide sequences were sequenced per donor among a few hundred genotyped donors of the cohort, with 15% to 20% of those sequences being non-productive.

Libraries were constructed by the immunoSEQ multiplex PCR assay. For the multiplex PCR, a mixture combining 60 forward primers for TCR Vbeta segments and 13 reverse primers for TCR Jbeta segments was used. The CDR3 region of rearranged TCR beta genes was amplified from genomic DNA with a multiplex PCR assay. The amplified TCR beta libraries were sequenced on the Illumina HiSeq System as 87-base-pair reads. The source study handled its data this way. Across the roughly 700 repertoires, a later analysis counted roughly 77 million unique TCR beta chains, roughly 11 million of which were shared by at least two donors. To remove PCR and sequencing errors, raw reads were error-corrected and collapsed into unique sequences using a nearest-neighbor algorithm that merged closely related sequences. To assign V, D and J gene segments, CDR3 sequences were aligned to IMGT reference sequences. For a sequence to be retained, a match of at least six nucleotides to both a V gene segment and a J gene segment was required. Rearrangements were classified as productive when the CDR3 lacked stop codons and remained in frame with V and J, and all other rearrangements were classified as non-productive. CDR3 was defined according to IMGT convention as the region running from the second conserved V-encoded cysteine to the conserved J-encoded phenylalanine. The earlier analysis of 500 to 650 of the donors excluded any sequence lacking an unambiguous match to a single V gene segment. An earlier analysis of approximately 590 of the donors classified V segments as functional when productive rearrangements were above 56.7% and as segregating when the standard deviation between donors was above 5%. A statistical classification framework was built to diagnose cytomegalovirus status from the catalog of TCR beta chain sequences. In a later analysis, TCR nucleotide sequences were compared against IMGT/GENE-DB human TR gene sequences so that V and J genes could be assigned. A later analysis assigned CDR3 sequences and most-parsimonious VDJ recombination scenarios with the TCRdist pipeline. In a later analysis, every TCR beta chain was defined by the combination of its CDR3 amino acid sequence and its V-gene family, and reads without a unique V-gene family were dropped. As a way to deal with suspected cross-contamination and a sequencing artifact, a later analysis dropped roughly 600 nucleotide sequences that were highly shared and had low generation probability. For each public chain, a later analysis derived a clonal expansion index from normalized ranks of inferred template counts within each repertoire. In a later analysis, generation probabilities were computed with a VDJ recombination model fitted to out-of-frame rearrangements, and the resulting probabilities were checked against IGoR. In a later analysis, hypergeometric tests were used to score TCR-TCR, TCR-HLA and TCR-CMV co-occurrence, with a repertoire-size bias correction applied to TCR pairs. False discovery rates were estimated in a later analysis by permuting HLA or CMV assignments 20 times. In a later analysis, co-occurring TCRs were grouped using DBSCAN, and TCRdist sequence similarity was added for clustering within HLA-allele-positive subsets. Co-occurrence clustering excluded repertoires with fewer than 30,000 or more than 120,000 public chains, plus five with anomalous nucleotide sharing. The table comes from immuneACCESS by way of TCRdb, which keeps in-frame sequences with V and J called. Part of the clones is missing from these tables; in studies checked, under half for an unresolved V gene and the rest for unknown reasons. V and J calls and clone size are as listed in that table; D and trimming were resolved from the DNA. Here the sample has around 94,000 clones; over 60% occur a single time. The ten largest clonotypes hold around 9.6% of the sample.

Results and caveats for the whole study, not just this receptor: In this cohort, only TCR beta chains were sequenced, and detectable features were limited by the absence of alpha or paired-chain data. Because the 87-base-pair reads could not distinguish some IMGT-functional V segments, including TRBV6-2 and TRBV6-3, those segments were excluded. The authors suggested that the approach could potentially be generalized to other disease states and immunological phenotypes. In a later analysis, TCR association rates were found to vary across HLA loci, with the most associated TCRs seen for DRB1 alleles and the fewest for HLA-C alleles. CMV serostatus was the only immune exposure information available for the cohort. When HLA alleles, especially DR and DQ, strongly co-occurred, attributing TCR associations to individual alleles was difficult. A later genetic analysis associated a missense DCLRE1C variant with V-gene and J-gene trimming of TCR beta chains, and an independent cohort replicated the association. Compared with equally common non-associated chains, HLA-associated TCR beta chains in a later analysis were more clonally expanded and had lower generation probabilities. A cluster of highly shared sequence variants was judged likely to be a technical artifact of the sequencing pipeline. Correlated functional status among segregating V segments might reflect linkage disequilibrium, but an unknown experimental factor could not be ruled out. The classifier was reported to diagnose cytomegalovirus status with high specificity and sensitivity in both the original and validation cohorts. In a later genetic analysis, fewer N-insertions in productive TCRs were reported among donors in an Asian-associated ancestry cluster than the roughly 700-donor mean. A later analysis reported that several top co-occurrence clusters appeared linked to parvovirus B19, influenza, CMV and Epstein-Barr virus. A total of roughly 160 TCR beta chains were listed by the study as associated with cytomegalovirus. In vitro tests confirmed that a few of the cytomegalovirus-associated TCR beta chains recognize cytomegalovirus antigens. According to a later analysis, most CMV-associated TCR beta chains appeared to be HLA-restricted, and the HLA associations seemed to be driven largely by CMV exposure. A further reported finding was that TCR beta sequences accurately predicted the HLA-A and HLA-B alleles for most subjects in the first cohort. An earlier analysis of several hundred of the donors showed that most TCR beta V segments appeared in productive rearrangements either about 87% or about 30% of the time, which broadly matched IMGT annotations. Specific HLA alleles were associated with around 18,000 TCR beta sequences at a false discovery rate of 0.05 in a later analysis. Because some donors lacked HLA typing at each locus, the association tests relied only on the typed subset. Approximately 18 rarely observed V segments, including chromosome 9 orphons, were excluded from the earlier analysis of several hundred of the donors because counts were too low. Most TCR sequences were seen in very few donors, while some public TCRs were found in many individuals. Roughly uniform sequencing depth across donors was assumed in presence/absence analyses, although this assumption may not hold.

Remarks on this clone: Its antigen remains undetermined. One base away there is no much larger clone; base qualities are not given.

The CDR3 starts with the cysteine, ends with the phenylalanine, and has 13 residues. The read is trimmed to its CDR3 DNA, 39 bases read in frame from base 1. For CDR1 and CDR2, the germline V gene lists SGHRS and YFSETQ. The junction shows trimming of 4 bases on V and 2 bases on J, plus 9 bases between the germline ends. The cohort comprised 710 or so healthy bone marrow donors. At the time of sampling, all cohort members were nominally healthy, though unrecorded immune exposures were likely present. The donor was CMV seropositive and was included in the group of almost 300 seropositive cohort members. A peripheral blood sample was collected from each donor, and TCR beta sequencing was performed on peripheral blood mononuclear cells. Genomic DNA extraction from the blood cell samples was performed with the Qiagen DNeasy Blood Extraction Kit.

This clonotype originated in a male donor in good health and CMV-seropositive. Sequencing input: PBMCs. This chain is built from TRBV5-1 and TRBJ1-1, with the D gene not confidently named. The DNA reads TGCGCCAGCAGCCACGGGTCTAACACTGAAGCTTTCTTT. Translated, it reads CASSHGSNTEAFF.